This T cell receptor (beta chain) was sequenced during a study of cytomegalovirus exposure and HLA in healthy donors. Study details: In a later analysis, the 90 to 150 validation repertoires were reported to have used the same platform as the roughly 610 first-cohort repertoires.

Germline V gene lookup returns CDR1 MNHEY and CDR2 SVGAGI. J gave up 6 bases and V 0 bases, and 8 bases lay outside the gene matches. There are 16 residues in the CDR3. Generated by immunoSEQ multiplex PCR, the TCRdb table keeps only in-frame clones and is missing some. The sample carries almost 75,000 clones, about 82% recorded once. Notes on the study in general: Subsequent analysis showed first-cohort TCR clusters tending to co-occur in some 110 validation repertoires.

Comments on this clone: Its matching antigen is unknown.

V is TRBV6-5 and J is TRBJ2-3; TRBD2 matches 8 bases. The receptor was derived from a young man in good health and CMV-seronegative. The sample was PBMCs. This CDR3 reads CASSYSPGPGGDTQYF. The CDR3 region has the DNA TGTGCCAGCAGTTACTCGCCAGGGCCGGGGGGGGATACGCAGTATTTT.